Below, 23 T cell receptor beta chains from the same sample are listed, as sequenced in a study of T cell repertoires in cytomegalovirus infection. Each CDR3 protein gets one entry after TCRdb re-called the reads with MiXCR. The sample lists 170,000 or so distinct CDR3 sequences; roughly an eighth were seen once. The material sequenced was PBMCs. Every receptor here comes from a human donor in good health (CMV status not recorded). Some clones in this sample may be carry-over from other donors' samples.

J is TRBJ1-2 and V is TRBV28; D is perhaps TRBD1 (5 bases). Trimming removed 3 bases from V and 8 bases from J, with 7 bases in between. The CDR3 length is 11 residues. Looked up from germline, CDR1 is MDHEN and CDR2 is SYDVKM. The CDR3 nucleotides read TGTGCCAGCAGTTTCAGGGCCGGCTACACCTTC. Protein sequence: CASSFRAGYTF.

The chain couples TRBV5-6 to TRBJ1-5, with 8 bases matching TRBD1. The V segment lost 2 bases and the J segment 3 bases; nucleotides outside the gene matches: 1. The V gene's germline CDR1 is SGHDT and CDR2 YYEEEE. The CDR3 sequence is 14 residues long. The CDR3 DNA sequence: TGTGCCAGCAGCTTACAGGGGGACAATCAGCCCCAGCATTTT. This codes for CASSLQGDNQPQHF.

This clonotype has ten or more counts. The rearrangement links TRBV7-2 to TRBJ2-2; 7 nucleotides align to TRBD2. V dropped 5 bases and J dropped 6; count of bases not matched to a gene: 9. CDR3 size: 15 residues. Germline V gene lookup returns CDR1 SGHTA and CDR2 FQGNSA. CDR3 sequence reads: CASSQVGGRSGELFF. CDR3 coding DNA: TGTGCCAGCAGCCAAGTAGGCGGGAGATCCGGGGAGCTGTTTTTT.

This clonotype showed up just a few times. The J gene is TRBJ1-5, the V gene TRBV15; D is perhaps TRBD1 (5 bases). The V end lost 5 bases, the J end lost 12 bases, and 20 bases lay between the germline ends. This CDR3 is 14 amino acids long. The V gene's germline CDR1 is LNHNV and CDR2 YYDKDF (reference sequence). The CDR3, as DNA: TGTGCCACCAGCGGTCCTGCGGGACCGAGTCTCCAGCATTTT. It encodes CATSGPAGPSLQHF.

This clonotype has just a few counts. The CDR3 region is CASSLIPWDSGEQYF. CDR3 in DNA: TGCGCCAGCAGCTTGATCCCCTGGGACAGCGGTGAGCAGTACTTC. The rearrangement joins TRBV5-1 to TRBJ2-7, with 7 bases aligning to TRBD1. The CDR3 covers 15 residues. With V trimmed by 1 base and J by 7 bases, 11 bases remained unmatched. Germline V gives CDR1 SGHRS, CDR2 YFSETQ.

This clonotype showed up many times. J is TRBJ2-5 and V is TRBV7-2, with TRBD2 matching over 11 bases. CDR1 SGHTA and CDR2 FQGNSA come from the germline V gene. Germline trimming cut 1 base from V and 4 bases from J; bases unmatched to any gene: 2. The CDR3 contains 15 residues. Here the CDR3 DNA reads TGTGCCAGCAGCTTAGGACTAGCGGGACGAGAGACCCAGTACTTC. This encodes CASSLGLAGRETQYF.

This clonotype was detected ten times or more. Here the CDR3 reads CASGVGQPSGNTIYF. The CDR3 coding sequence is TGTGCCAGCGGCGTCGGACAGCCATCTGGAAACACCATATATTTT. The chain combines TRBV12-3 or TRBV12-4 with TRBJ1-3; TRBD1 might be the D (6 bases). The length of the CDR3 is 15 residues. Trimming stripped 8 bases from V and 1 base from J, with 15 bases between.

Regarding this clonotype: A single base separates this from a much larger clone, so it may be a read error. The chain couples TRBV4-2 to TRBJ2-1, with 9 nucleotides matching TRBD2. V gave up 1 base and J gave up 4 bases; unmatched junction bases: 5. Germline V gene data show CDR1 as LGHNA and CDR2 as YNFKEQ. The CDR3 covers 16 residues. DNA of the CDR3: TGTGCCAGCAGCCAAGCTAGCGGGACCCGGTACAATGAGCAGTTCTTC. It is translated as CASSQASGTRYNEQFF.

The V and J genes are TRBV15 and TRBJ1-6; D is unresolved. V gave up 5 bases and J gave up 10 bases, with 18 bases separating them. The germline V gene encodes CDR1 LNHNV and CDR2 YYDKDF (reference sequence). CDR3 size: 15 residues. The CDR3 spells CATSPSVISASPLHF. CDR3 in DNA: TGTGCCACCAGCCCCTCGGTCATTTCTGCATCACCCCTCCACTTT.

This clonotype was detected many times. The chain employs TRBV5-4 and TRBJ2-7; TRBD2 matches at 10 bases. V dropped 1 base and J dropped 3; count of bases not matched to a gene: 7. The CDR3 is 16 amino acids. Germline V gene sequence: CDR1 SGHNT, CDR2 YYREEE (reference sequence). The CDR3 DNA reads as TGTGCCAGCAGCTTGCGCAGCGGGAGGGCCCTCTACGAGCAGTACTTC. Translation: CASSLRSGRALYEQYF.

This clonotype occurred many times. J is TRBJ1-1 and V is TRBV7-8; D gene unclear. The germline V gene has CDR1 SGHVS and CDR2 FQNEAQ. The V end was cut by 2 bases, the J end by 0 bases, with 10 bases between. This CDR3 is built from 15 residues. The CDR3: CASSLSSLMNTEAFF. DNA for the CDR3: TGTGCCAGCAGCTTAAGCAGCCTAATGAACACTGAAGCTTTCTTT.

This clonotype was detected ten times or more. This sequence joins TRBV27 and TRBJ2-1; D is perhaps TRBD2 (6 bases). V lost 5 bases, J lost 3 bases, and 17 bases lay in between. The CDR3 extends over 16 amino acids. Germline V CDR1 and CDR2: MNHEY, SMNVEV (reference sequence). The CDR3 region is CASSPHGGQFYNEQFF. Written as DNA, the CDR3 is TGTGCCAGCAGTCCCCACGGGGGTCAATTCTACAATGAGCAGTTCTTC.

Ten or more counts support this clonotype. The CDR3 DNA reads TGTGCCAGCCAACGGGGGGCAAGCCCCGTAGGAGAGACCCAGTACTTC. Its translation: CASQRGASPVGETQYF. V and J are TRBV12-3 or TRBV12-4 and TRBJ2-5; possible D gene TRBD2, 7 bases. The length of the CDR3 is 16 residues. V shed 8 bases and J shed 4 bases, with 23 bases lying between them.

The sample holds many counts of this clonotype. This chain links TRBV19 with TRBJ1-3; D is possibly TRBD1 (6 bases). V was trimmed by 8 bases and J by 4 bases, leaving 15 bases between them. Looked up from germline, CDR1 is LNHDA and CDR2 is SQIVND (reference sequence). The CDR3 contains 14 residues. The DNA for the CDR3 is TGTGCCAGTGGGAATCAGGGGCCCGGAAACACCATATATTTT. Residues: CASGNQGPGNTIYF.

This clonotype was seen repeatedly, ten times or more. The chain has TRBV7-2 and TRBJ1-1; 10 nucleotides line up with TRBD1. V lost 4 bases and J lost 4; bases outside the gene matches: 12. The germline V gene encodes CDR1 SGHTA and CDR2 FQGNSA. This CDR3 has 17 amino acids. CDR3 DNA: TGTGCCAGCAGCTCGAGAATCATGGGACAGGGGACCACTGAAGCTTTCTTT. It yields the protein CASSSRIMGQGTTEAFF.

The sample holds many counts of this clonotype. This rearrangement joins TRBV28 to TRBJ2-3; D perhaps matches TRBD2 (6 bases). Germline CDR1 MDHEN, CDR2 SYDVKM. Trimming removed 3 bases from V and 0 bases from J, with 7 bases in between. This CDR3 is built from 14 residues. The CDR3 bases are TGTGCCAGCAGTTTTGGGGGGAGCACAGATACGCAGTATTTT. Residues: CASSFGGSTDTQYF.

This clonotype showed up many times. V and J are TRBV7-3 and TRBJ2-7; TRBD1 aligns across 10 bases. The CDR3 length is 15 residues. Germline loops: CDR1 SGHTA, CDR2 FQGTGA. The junction had 9 bases not matched to a gene; V was cut back by 5 bases and J by 5 bases. CDR3 amino acids: CASSRIGTGVHEQYF. Here the CDR3 DNA reads TGTGCCAGCAGCCGAATCGGGACAGGGGTTCACGAGCAGTACTTC.

This clonotype was seen many times. Here the CDR3 DNA reads TGTGCCAGCAGCGGCTCGGGGCCAGGGGACAATGAGCAGTTCTTC. Translation gives CASSGSGPGDNEQFF. The chain is built from TRBV7-9 and TRBJ2-1; tentatively, D is TRBD1 (6 bases). Germline V gene sequence: CDR1 SEHNR, CDR2 FQNEAQ (reference sequence). V lost 5 bases and J lost 5, with 16 bases in between. The CDR3 is 15 amino acids.

This clonotype has just a few counts. The rearrangement uses TRBV6-2 or TRBV6-3 and TRBJ2-3; tentatively, D is TRBD1 (5 bases). The CDR3 totals 15 residues. Germline V gene sequence: CDR1 MNHEY, CDR2 SVGEGT. Trimming took 2 bases from V and 2 from J, leaving 11 bases between them. The CDR3 here is CASSYGRAYTDTQYF. CDR3 DNA sequence: TGTGCCAGCAGTTACGGCAGGGCGTACACAGATACGCAGTATTTT.

Remarks on this clonotype: This sequence may be a read error, since a much larger clone differs from it by one base. The chain recombines TRBV19 with TRBJ2-7, with 8 bases lining up with TRBD2. Germline values: CDR1 LNHDA, CDR2 SQIVND (reference sequence). Trimming cost V 4 bases and J 9 bases; bases outside gene matches: 17. There are 16 residues in the CDR3. CDR3 region: CASSNAFTAGAHAQYF. In DNA, the CDR3 is TGTGCCAGTAGTAACGCCTTCACAGCGGGGGCTCACGCGCAGTACTTC.

This clonotype was detected many times. The rearrangement uses TRBV28 and TRBJ2-4; 9 bases fit TRBD1. Germline V gene sequence: CDR1 MDHEN, CDR2 SYDVKM. CDR3 size: 17 residues. The junction had 11 bases not matched to a gene; V was cut back by 5 bases and J by 3 bases. Written as DNA, the CDR3 is TGTGCCAGCAGTCCCCAAGGCTCGACAGGGGGCAAAAACATTCAGTACTTC. As protein: CASSPQGSTGGKNIQYF.

The chain has TRBV20-1 and TRBJ2-3; a possible D gene is TRBD2 (6 bases). Germline lookup yields CDR1 DFQATT and CDR2 SNEGSKA (reference sequence). The CDR3 covers 14 residues. V lost 1 base and J lost 4, with 12 bases in between. The CDR3 sequence is CSARGGEVADTQYF. DNA of the CDR3: TGCAGTGCTAGAGGAGGGGAGGTAGCAGATACGCAGTATTTT.

In its sample, this clonotype was seen many times. The rearrangement joins TRBV7-6 to TRBJ2-7; a weak D match, TRBD1 (6 bases). Germline V lookup: CDR1 SGHVS, CDR2 FNYEAQ. CDR3 size: 14 residues. Between the trimmed V and J ends, which lost 1 base and 1 base, there was a span of 8 bases. CDR3 amino acids: CASSLEGGSYEQYV. The CDR3 DNA sequence: TGTGCCAGCAGCTTAGAAGGGGGATCCTACGAGCAGTACGTC.